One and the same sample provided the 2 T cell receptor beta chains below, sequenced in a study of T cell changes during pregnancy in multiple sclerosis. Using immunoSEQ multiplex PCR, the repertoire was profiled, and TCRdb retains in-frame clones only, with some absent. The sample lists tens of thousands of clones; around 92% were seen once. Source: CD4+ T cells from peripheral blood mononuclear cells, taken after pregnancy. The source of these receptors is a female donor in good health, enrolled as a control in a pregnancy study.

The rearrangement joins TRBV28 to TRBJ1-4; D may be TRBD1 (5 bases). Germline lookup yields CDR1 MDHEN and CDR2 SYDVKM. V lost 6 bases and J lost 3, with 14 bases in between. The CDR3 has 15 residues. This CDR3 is CASSPGGASNEKLFF. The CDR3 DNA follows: TGTGCCAGCAGCCCCGGAGGGGCGTCTAATGAAAAACTGTTTTTT.

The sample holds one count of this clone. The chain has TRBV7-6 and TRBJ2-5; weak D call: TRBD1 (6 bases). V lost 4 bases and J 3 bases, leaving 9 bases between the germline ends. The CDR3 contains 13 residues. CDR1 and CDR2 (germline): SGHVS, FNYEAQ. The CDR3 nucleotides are TGTGCCAGCAGCTCAGGACAGAAAGAGACCCAGTACTTC. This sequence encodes CASSSGQKETQYF.